The 11 T cell receptor beta chains presented below share a single source sample, sequenced in a study of vaccination and CD4 T cells after COVID-19. Stated treatment: roughly 10-day PBMC culture with coronavirus spike peptide pools or control peptides (ViraFEST assay). These receptors' antigens are unknown. Researchers used the Oncomine TCR Beta short-read assay to sequence DNA from cultured CD4+ T cells. TCRdb re-called the PCR reads with MiXCR, one entry per CDR3 protein. The sample shows over 15,000 distinct CDR3 sequences, around 80% of them seen only once. Sequences were derived from CD4+ T cells from blood, cultured in vitro, sampled after SARS-CoV-2 vaccination. All receptors come from a human donor who received a COVID-19 vaccine.

J is TRBJ1-2 and V is TRBV20-1; TRBD1 matches 7 bases. V gave up 2 bases and J gave up 5 bases; unmatched junction bases: 8. This CDR3 has 14 residues. Germline-derived CDR1 and CDR2 are DFQATT and SNEGSKA (reference sequence). This CDR3 reads CSARSPGTAYGYTF. As DNA, the CDR3 is TGCAGTGCTAGATCCCCGGGGACAGCTTATGGCTACACCTTC.

This clonotype was observed a few times. The gene calls are TRBV24-1 and TRBJ2-3; the D gene is possibly TRBD2 (5 bases). Germline assignment: CDR1 KGHDR and CDR2 SFDVKD. The CDR3 has 18 residues. Trimming pared 3 bases from V and 0 bases from J, leaving 18 bases between. The CDR3 DNA reads as TGTGCCACCAGTGATCCCTCGGTGAGAGGGTCTAGCACAGATACGCAGTATTTT. Its translation is CATSDPSVRGSSTDTQYF.

The chain recombines TRBV7-9 with TRBJ2-7, with D possibly matching TRBD2 (7 bases). This CDR3 contains 15 residues. CDR1 is SEHNR and CDR2 is FQNEAQ in the germline V gene (reference sequence). Trimming removed 2 bases from V and 3 bases from J, with 14 bases in between. As DNA, the CDR3 is TGTGCCAGCAGCTTATACTCAGGGGAGGGCTACGAGCAGTACTTC. Protein product: CASSLYSGEGYEQYF.

The chain links TRBV25-1 to TRBJ2-5; 7 nucleotides match TRBD1. Per germline, CDR1 MGHDK and CDR2 SYGVNS. Trimming removed 5 bases from V and 4 bases from J; junction bases left unmatched: 1. CDR3 length: 12 residues. The CDR3 region has the DNA TGTGCCAGCAGTACAGGGGTAGAGACCCAGTACTTC. This codes for CASSTGVETQYF.

This sequence joins TRBV6-5 and TRBJ1-5; possibly TRBD1 for D (6 bases). Between the trimmed V and J ends, which lost 2 bases and 2 bases, there was a span of 13 bases. The CDR3 is 16 amino acids. The germline V gene has CDR1 MNHEY and CDR2 SVGAGI. CDR3 DNA sequence: TGTGCCAGCAGTTACGTCGGATACAGGGGCAATCAGCCCCAGCATTTT. Translated, it gives CASSYVGYRGNQPQHF.

As DNA, the CDR3 is TGCAGTGCCTACTCCGGCCCAGATACGCAGTATTTT. It yields the protein CSAYSGPDTQYF. The rearrangement links TRBV20-1 to TRBJ2-3; D ambiguous. This CDR3 has 12 residues. The germline V and J ends were trimmed by 6 bases and 4 bases, with 11 bases remaining between them. Germline V gene data show CDR1 as DFQATT and CDR2 as SNEGSKA (reference sequence).

The chain uses TRBV6-5 and TRBJ1-2; 10 bases agree with TRBD1. Trimming removed 0 bases from V and 5 bases from J; junction bases left unmatched: 3. The CDR3 is 15 amino acids. Per the germline V gene, CDR1 is MNHEY and CDR2 is SVGAGI. The CDR3 sequence: CASSYSTGGGYGYTF. In DNA form, the CDR3 reads TGTGCCAGCAGTTACTCGACAGGGGGCGGGTATGGCTACACCTTC.

This chain uses TRBV6-1 with TRBJ1-2; no clear D. Germline CDR1 and CDR2: MNHNS and SASEGT. Between the trimmed V and J ends, which lost 7 bases and 4 bases, there was a span of 10 bases. This CDR3 has 12 amino acids. The DNA of the CDR3 is TGTGCCAGCACCGGATGGAGCTATGGCTACACCTTC. It specifies CASTGWSYGYTF.

V and J are TRBV6-2 or TRBV6-3 and TRBJ2-3; 7 bases match TRBD2. Per germline, CDR1 MNHEY and CDR2 SVGEGT. The V and J ends lost 8 bases and 2 bases, in that order; junction bases with no gene match: 13. This CDR3 comprises 16 residues. CDR3 protein: CASLSLKRGPTDTQYF. Here the CDR3 DNA reads TGTGCCAGCCTATCTCTAAAGCGGGGTCCCACAGATACGCAGTATTTT.

This clonotype was observed a single time. The CDR3 reads CASRGGLYGYTF. CDR3 in DNA: TGTGCCAGCAGAGGAGGGCTCTATGGCTACACCTTC. The V call is TRBV12-3 or TRBV12-4, the J call TRBJ1-2; unclear D gene. The ends were cut back, 6 bases at V and 4 bases at J, with 9 bases in the middle. CDR3 length: 12 residues.

The chain uses TRBV30 and TRBJ2-5; a possible D gene is TRBD1 (6 bases). V was trimmed by 0 bases and J by 6 bases, leaving 14 bases between them. This CDR3 has 14 residues. From germline, CDR1 is GTSNPN and CDR2 SVGIG (reference sequence). The CDR3 sequence is CAWSVQQGVKTQYF. CDR3 in DNA: TGTGCCTGGAGTGTACAACAGGGTGTAAAGACCCAGTACTTC.